This T cell receptor beta chain was sequenced for a study of blood T cell repertoires in COVID-19 (dated by TCRdb to the early 2020s). For the study in its entirety: Samples from collaborators originated in the United States, Italy and Spain and spanned both the acute and convalescent phases of COVID-19. The prospective study material was composed of cDNA or gDNA derived from T cells, B-cell-depleted T cells, or PBMCs. The samples were drawn from the first 160 participants of the ongoing ImmuneRACE study and from some 1,300 subjects provided by 6 global collaborators. The repertoires were released in a freely available public database intended as a resource for research on the immune response to SARS-CoV-2. The sample metadata nearly always contained a de-identified subject ID, COVID-19 status, age in years and sex. Deeply sampled blood TCRbeta repertoires from subjects exposed to, actively infected with, or recovered from COVID-19 were included in the dataset. Where available, HLA class I and class II types were taken from metadata supplied by the sample provider and were not determined by assay-based typing. Results the study describes overall, beyond this receptor: How much clinical and demographic metadata was included differed by source and by participant, and the metadata was provided uncurated.

As for this clone: Its antigen remains unidentified. The record has no base qualities; no much larger clone is one base away.

The immunoSEQ Assay, a bias-controlled multiplex PCR, was used to amplify TCRbeta CDR3 regions from genomic DNA. In the paper's pipeline: Nucleated cell counts per sample were estimated from amplification of reference gene primers within the assay. To quantify the absolute abundance of each unique TCRbeta CDR3 rearrangement, sequence reads were collapsed and filtered. For each sample, productive Simpson clonality was calculated as the square root of Simpson's diversity index over productive rearrangements. Here the immuneACCESS table is served through TCRdb, limited to in-frame sequences with V and J called. Missing clones are a known gap in these copies; in checked studies unresolved V genes cover under half, and the rest lacks a known reason. That table gives V, J and clone size, and the DNA gave D and trimming. The sample table lists about 160,000 clones, under 90% of them with a count of one. Around 3.7% of the sample comes from the top ten.

The CDR3 has 13 amino acids, counting the end cysteine and phenylalanine. The read is trimmed to its CDR3 DNA, 39 bases read in frame from base 1. CDR1 GTSNPN and CDR2 SVGIG were looked up in the germline V gene (reference sequence). Trimming accounts for 0 bases at V and 10 bases at J, while the number of junction bases matched to no gene is 7. In the prospective study, participants were about 18 to 100 years old, resided in about two dozen geographic areas of the United States, and were enrolled through a virtual design. In the prospective study, cohorts were assigned on the basis of participant-reported clinical history obtained from a screening survey and a study questionnaire. Recovered participants in ImmuneRACE Cohort 3 were defined by two consecutive negative NP/OP PCR tests, clearance by a healthcare professional, or resolution of symptoms. In the prospective study, mobile phlebotomists collected whole blood, serum and a nasopharyngeal or oropharyngeal swab from each participant. Prospective study participants could optionally give additional blood draws and questionnaires over a roughly two-month period. Before DNA extraction, blood samples from the prospective study were shipped at room temperature or frozen.

Sequenced: PBMCs or T cells enriched from blood (not recorded which). The receptor chain draws on TRBV30 and TRBJ1-2, with 8 bases in between that match TRBD1. The TCR sequence derives from an older woman who had recovered from COVID-19. The CDR3 region: CAWSVRAQGAYTF. The DNA sequence follows: TGTGCCTGGAGTGTAAGGGCCCAGGGGGCCTACACCTTC.